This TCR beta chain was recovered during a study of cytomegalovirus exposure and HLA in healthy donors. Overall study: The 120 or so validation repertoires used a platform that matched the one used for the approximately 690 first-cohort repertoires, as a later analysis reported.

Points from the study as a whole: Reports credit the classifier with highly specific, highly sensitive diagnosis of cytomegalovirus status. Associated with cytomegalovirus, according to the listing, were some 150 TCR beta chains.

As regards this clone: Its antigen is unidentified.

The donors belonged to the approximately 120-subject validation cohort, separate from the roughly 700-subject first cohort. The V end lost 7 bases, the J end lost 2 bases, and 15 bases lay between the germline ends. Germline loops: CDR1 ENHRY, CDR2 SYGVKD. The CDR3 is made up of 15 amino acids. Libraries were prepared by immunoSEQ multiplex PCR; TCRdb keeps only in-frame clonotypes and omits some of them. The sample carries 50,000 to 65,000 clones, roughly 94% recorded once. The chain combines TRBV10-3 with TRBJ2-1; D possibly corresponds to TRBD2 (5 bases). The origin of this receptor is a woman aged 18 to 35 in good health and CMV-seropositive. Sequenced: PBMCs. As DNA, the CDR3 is TGTGCCATCATGTCTAGACGGGGAGCCTACAATGAGCAGTTCTTC. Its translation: CAIMSRRGAYNEQFF.